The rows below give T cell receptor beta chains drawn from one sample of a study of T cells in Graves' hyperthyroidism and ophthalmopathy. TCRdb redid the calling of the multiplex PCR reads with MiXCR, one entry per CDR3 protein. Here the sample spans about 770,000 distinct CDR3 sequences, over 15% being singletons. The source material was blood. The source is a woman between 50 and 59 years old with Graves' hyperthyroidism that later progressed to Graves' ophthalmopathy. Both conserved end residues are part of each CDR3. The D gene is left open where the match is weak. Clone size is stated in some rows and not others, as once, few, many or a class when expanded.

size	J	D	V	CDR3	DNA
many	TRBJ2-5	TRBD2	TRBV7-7	CASSTGLAGVETQYF	TGTGCTAGCAGCACGGGACTAGCGGGGGTTGAGACCCAGTACTTC
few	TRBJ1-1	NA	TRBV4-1	CASSPPGVSGTEAFF	TGCGCCAGCAGCCCACCGGGGGTCTCGGGCACTGAAGCTTTCTTT
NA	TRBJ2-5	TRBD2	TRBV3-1	CASRTSGAKETQYF	TGTGCCAGCAGGACTAGCGGGGCTAAAGAGACCCAGTACTTC
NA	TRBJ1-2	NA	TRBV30	CAWSGGKNGYTF	TGTGCCTGGAGTGGGGGAAAAAATGGCTACACCTTC
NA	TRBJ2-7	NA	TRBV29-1	CSAITVSGSYEQYF	TGCAGCGCCATCACAGTATCAGGCTCCTACGAGCAGTACTTC
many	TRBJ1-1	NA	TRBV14	CASSQQQTGGWYTEAFF	TGTGCCAGCAGCCAACAACAGACCGGGGGGTGGTACACTGAAGCTTTCTTT
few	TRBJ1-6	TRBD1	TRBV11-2	CASSLGGTENSPLHF	TGTGCCAGCAGCTTAGGGGGGACAGAGAATTCACCCCTCCACTTT
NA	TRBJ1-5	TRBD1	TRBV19	CASSIGGTGNQPQHF	TGTGCCAGTAGTATAGGTGGGACAGGGAATCAGCCCCAGCATTTT
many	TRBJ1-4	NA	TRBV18	CASSPSSEKLFF	TGTGCCAGCTCACCGAGTAGTGAAAAACTGTTTTTT
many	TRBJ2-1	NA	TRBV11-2	CASSPPLSENKAYNEQFF	TGTGCCAGCAGCCCACCTCTATCTGAAAATAAAGCCTACAATGAGCAGTTCTTC
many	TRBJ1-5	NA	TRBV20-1	CSASTGPGQPQHF	TGCAGTGCTAGCACAGGGCCGGGTCAGCCCCAGCATTTT
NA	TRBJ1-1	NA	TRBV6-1	CASSEAGQWGPNTEAFF	TGTGCCAGCAGTGAAGCGGGCCAGTGGGGGCCGAACACTGAAGCTTTCTTT
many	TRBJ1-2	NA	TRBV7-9	CASSVAHNYGYTF	TGTGCCAGCAGCGTCGCCCATAACTATGGCTACACCTTC
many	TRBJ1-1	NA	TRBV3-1	CASSQGVQGAFF	TGTGCCAGCAGCCAAGGCGTTCAGGGTGCTTTCTTT
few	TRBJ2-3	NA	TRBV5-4	CASSLVEDTDTQYF	TGTGCCAGCAGCTTGGTTGAAGACACAGATACGCAGTATTTT
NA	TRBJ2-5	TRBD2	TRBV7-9	CASSSGLAGPQETQYF	TGTGCCAGCAGCTCCGGACTAGCGGGGCCCCAAGAGACCCAGTACTTC
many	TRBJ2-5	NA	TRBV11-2	CASSVVSQETQYF	TGTGCCAGCAGCGTCGTATCTCAAGAGACCCAGTACTTC
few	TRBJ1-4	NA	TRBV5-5	CASRLGGAGEKLFF	TGTGCCAGCAGGTTGGGAGGGGCTGGTGAAAAACTGTTTTTT
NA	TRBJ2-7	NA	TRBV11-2	CASRWVASSYEQYF	TGTGCCAGCAGATGGGTGGCGAGCTCCTACGAGCAGTACTTC
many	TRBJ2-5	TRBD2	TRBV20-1	CSARGGGGYQETQYF	TGCAGTGCTAGAGGCGGGGGGGGATACCAAGAGACCCAGTACTTC
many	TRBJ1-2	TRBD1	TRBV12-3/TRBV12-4	CASRQEGQGFTF	TGTGCCAGCAGGCAGGAGGGACAGGGATTCACCTTC
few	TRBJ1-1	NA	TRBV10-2	CASSEEVASTEAFF	TGCGCCAGCAGTGAAGAGGTAGCAAGCACTGAAGCTTTCTTT
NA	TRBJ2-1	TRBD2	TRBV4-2	CASSQEGRAGGPVEQFF	TGTGCCAGCAGCCAAGAGGGCAGGGCGGGGGGGCCAGTTGAGCAGTTCTTC
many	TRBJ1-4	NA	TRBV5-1	CASSLVSPHEGEKLFF	TGCGCCAGCAGCTTGGTTAGTCCTCATGAGGGGGAAAAACTGTTTTTT